These T cell receptor beta chains were read from a single sample in a study of human T cells and chemical hapten exposure. TCRdb re-derived calls from the 5' RACE reads in MiXCR, one entry per CDR3 protein. The sample holds roughly 120,000 distinct CDR3 sequences, 15% to 20% seen once. The receptors come from a human donor in good health. Both conserved end residues are part of each CDR3. D genes are given only for firm matches. Where a row states a size, it is once, few, many or the class of an expanded clone; other rows omit it.

J: TRBJ2-1
size: -
D: -
V: TRBV2
DNA: TGTGCCAGCAGTGAAGGGGCTCGGGGGCTCCGCTCCTACAATGAGCAGTTCTTC
CDR3: CASSEGARGLRSYNEQFF

J: TRBJ1-4
size: -
D: -
V: TRBV7-9
DNA: TGTGCCAGCAGCTTAGGGACAGCTAATGAAAAACTGTTTTTT
CDR3: CASSLGTANEKLFF

J: TRBJ2-2
size: -
D: TRBD1
V: TRBV6-5
DNA: TGTGCCAGCAGTTCCTGGACAGGGGGCGACCCCGGGGAGCTGTTTTTT
CDR3: CASSSWTGGDPGELFF

J: TRBJ1-2
size: few
D: -
V: TRBV12-3/TRBV12-4
DNA: TGTGCCAGCAGTTTAGCAGGGGTCGAAGGCTACACCTTC
CDR3: CASSLAGVEGYTF

J: TRBJ2-3
size: few
D: -
V: TRBV11-2
DNA: TGTGCCAGCCGTCGAAGGGGCCTTAGCACAGATACGCAGTATTTT
CDR3: CASRRRGLSTDTQYF

J: TRBJ1-5
size: -
D: TRBD1
V: TRBV27
DNA: TGTGCCAGCAGACGACAGGGGTACAATCAGCCCCAGCATTTT
CDR3: CASRRQGYNQPQHF

J: TRBJ1-1
size: -
D: -
V: TRBV28
DNA: TGTGCCAGCAGCCTGGGACTGGGTATGAAAACTGAAGCTTTCTTT
CDR3: CASSLGLGMKTEAFF

J: TRBJ2-7
size: few
D: TRBD1
V: TRBV12-3/TRBV12-4
DNA: TGTGCCAGCAGCCGGGACAGATACGAGCAGTACTTC
CDR3: CASSRDRYEQYF

J: TRBJ2-7
size: few
D: TRBD2
V: TRBV29-1
DNA: TGCAGCGTTGAGGCCCCTGGGCGGGAGGTAGCCTACGAGCAGTACTTC
CDR3: CSVEAPGREVAYEQYF

J: TRBJ1-2
size: -
D: -
V: TRBV11-2
DNA: TGTGCCAGCAGCTTAGATCGGAGGACAGTCTATGGCTACACCTTC
CDR3: CASSLDRRTVYGYTF

J: TRBJ1-4
size: -
D: -
V: TRBV15
DNA: TGTGCCACCAGCAGAGATACAGGGAGGACAGAAAAACTGTTTTTT
CDR3: CATSRDTGRTEKLFF

J: TRBJ2-1
size: -
D: -
V: TRBV20-1
DNA: TGCAGTGCTAACCCTGACTATCCCGGACCTGAGCAGTTCTTC
CDR3: CSANPDYPGPEQFF

J: TRBJ2-3
size: many
D: TRBD1
V: TRBV6-5
DNA: TGTGCCAGCAGTCGGGGACAGGGGACAGATACGCAGTATTTT
CDR3: CASSRGQGTDTQYF

J: TRBJ2-1
size: few
D: -
V: TRBV30
DNA: TGTGCCTGGATCCTGGGCCGAAGTGAGCAGTTCTTC
CDR3: CAWILGRSEQFF

J: TRBJ1-5
size: many
D: -
V: TRBV10-3
DNA: TGTGCCATCAGGGGGGAGGGTAGCAATCAGCCCCAGCATTTT
CDR3: CAIRGEGSNQPQHF

J: TRBJ2-5
size: few
D: -
V: TRBV27
DNA: TGTGCCAGCAGGGGACATCCCGGGGAGACCCAGTACTTC
CDR3: CASRGHPGETQYF

J: TRBJ2-5
size: few
D: TRBD1
V: TRBV7-8
DNA: TGTGCCAGCAGCCCTGGGACAGGGGGCGCAGAAGAGACCCAGTACTTC
CDR3: CASSPGTGGAEETQYF

J: TRBJ1-3
size: -
D: -
V: TRBV28
DNA: TGTGCCAGCAGTCCCCCCGAACAAGGATCCTCTGGAAACACCATATATTTT
CDR3: CASSPPEQGSSGNTIYF

J: TRBJ1-2
size: few
D: -
V: TRBV5-1
DNA: TGCGCCAGCAGCTTGACGTCAGCCTATGGCTACACCTTC
CDR3: CASSLTSAYGYTF

J: TRBJ2-3
size: few
D: -
V: TRBV20-1
DNA: TGCAGTGCTTTCGGGAGCAGGACGGATACGCAGTATTTT
CDR3: CSAFGSRTDTQYF

J: TRBJ1-1
size: -
D: -
V: TRBV7-9
DNA: TGTGCCAGCAGCTTAGGGACAGCTGAAGCTTTCTTT
CDR3: CASSLGTAEAFF

J: TRBJ2-5
size: many
D: -
V: TRBV29-1
DNA: TGCAGCGTTGGGACACCGACCCAAGAGACCCAGTACTTC
CDR3: CSVGTPTQETQYF